This is a list of T cell receptor beta chains from one sample in a study of OX40 agonist ivuxolimab in advanced cancers. TCRdb's copy holds only in-frame clones and misses some; the assay was immunoSEQ multiplex PCR. The sample carries tens of thousands of clones, roughly nine tenths recorded once. The sequencing used CD4+ or CD8+ T cells sorted from blood, collected in a trial of the OX40 agonist ivuxolimab. These receptors all stem from an adult with an advanced solid tumor such as melanoma, head and neck, liver or kidney cancer. Both conserved end residues are part of each CDR3.

V gene: TRBV4-2; CDR3 protein: CASSTLTTDTSYEQYF
V gene: TRBV2; CDR3 protein: CASSSGGPEAFF
V gene: TRBV5-6; CDR3 protein: CASSLDDLNTEAFF
V gene: TRBV7-9; CDR3 protein: CASSLVASGNYEQYF
V gene: TRBV6-6; CDR3 protein: CASSSQGAGNEQFF
V gene: TRBV7-9; CDR3 protein: CASSLVLRVFLNTGELFF
V gene: TRBV5-8; CDR3 protein: CASSLPGLPNEKLFF
V gene: TRBV27; CDR3 protein: CASSFSRAQETQYF
V gene: TRBV9; CDR3 protein: CASSVGTEITYEQYF
V gene: TRBV7-9; CDR3 protein: CASSLVLGLTNEKLFF